This T cell receptor (beta chain) was captured in a study of T cells in Graves' hyperthyroidism and ophthalmopathy. Study-wide results and caveats: In simple terms, a model built on 13 V-J features told ophthalmopathy apart from stable hyperthyroidism.

This clonotype was detected many times. Its target is not known. The CDR3 spans 15 residues. Germline trimming cut 5 bases from V and 4 bases from J; bases unmatched to any gene: 13. The germline gives CDR1 DFQATT, CDR2 SNEGSKA (reference sequence). The TCR beta CDR3 regions underwent amplification using RNA transcripts as the source. TCR CDR3 underwent first-round RT-PCR with the HTBI primer set. MiXCR was run by TCRdb on the multiplex PCR reads, yielding one entry per CDR3 protein. Here the sample spans about 770,000 distinct CDR3 sequences, around 20% being singletons. Clinical symptoms, serum thyroxine and TRAb, thyroid ultrasound and orbital computed tomography together formed the diagnostic basis. Out of more than 8 ml of fresh peripheral blood came the PBMCs.

The chain combines TRBV20-1 with TRBJ2-5; 7 positions match TRBD2. The source of this sequence is a woman aged 45-59 years with Graves' hyperthyroidism that later progressed to Graves' ophthalmopathy. Sequencing was carried out using blood. This CDR3 is CSAPLAGEAIETQYF. The CDR3 DNA reads as TGCAGTGCTCCTCTGGCGGGGGAAGCGATAGAGACCCAGTACTTC.